This entry lists 18 T cell receptor beta chains sequenced from one sample in a study of Tregs in tolerant kidney transplant recipients. The antigens for these receptors are not known. Measured with immunoSEQ multiplex PCR; TCRdb has only the in-frame clones, and not every one. The data show fewer than 20,000 clones, over 40% seen once. After 6 days with irradiated graft donor PBMCs, CFSE-labeled recipient PBMCs were FACS-sorted. The sample consisted of CD4+ T cells from blood cultured with allogeneic cells, taken before the transplant. The source of these receptors is a human patient who received a combined kidney and bone marrow transplant.

This clone rates as medium-sized. The rearrangement joins TRBV5-4 to TRBJ1-5; 7 nucleotides align to TRBD1. V gave up 4 bases and J gave up 6 bases; unmatched junction bases: 10. The V gene's germline CDR1 is SGHNT and CDR2 YYREEE (reference sequence). CDR3 length equals 15 residues. CDR3 sequence reads: CASSLDRNNFQPQHF. In DNA form, the CDR3 reads TGTGCCAGCAGCCTGGACAGGAATAATTTTCAGCCCCAGCATTTT.

This chain uses TRBV11-3 with TRBJ2-5; the match to TRBD2 covers 7 bases. J gave up 4 bases and V 2 bases, and 7 bases lay outside the gene matches. The V gene's germline CDR1 is SGHNT and CDR2 YENEEA. The length of the CDR3 is 15 residues. CDR3 nucleotides: TGTGCCAGCAGCTTACACGGGACTAACTCAGAGACCCAGTACTTC. Protein sequence: CASSLHGTNSETQYF.

This clone was seen just once. The chain couples TRBV11-3 to TRBJ2-7; TRBD1 matches 7 bases. The CDR3 length is 14 residues. The junction had 4 bases not matched to a gene; V was cut back by 3 bases and J by 2 bases. Germline CDR1 and CDR2: SGHNT and YENEEA. CDR3 sequence reads: CASSFYRGTYEQYF. The DNA for the CDR3 is TGTGCCAGCAGCTTTTACAGGGGCACCTACGAGCAGTACTTC.

The chain is built from TRBV21-1 and TRBJ1-2; TRBD1, the D gene given by the table, was not confirmed from the DNA. TRBV21-1 corresponds to a pseudogene. The CDR3 is 19 residues long. The chain's CDR3 is CASSKEWLCLDRGNYGYTF. Here the CDR3 DNA reads TGTGCCAGCAGCAAAGAGTGGCTTTGTCTGGACAGGGGCAACTATGGCTACACCTTC.

The V and J genes are TRBV27 and TRBJ2-1; 12 nucleotides agree with TRBD2. Trimming removed 2 bases from V and 8 bases from J; junction bases left unmatched: 7. The CDR3 runs to 16 residues. From germline, CDR1 is MNHEY and CDR2 SMNVEV (reference sequence). CDR3 nucleotide sequence: TGTGCCAGCAGTTTACTGCTAGCGGGAGGGCCCCATGAGCAGTTCTTC. Its protein product is CASSLLLAGGPHEQFF.

The V gene is TRBV7-8, the J gene TRBJ1-1; no clear D. The V gene lost 2 bases and the J gene lost 1 base, with 5 bases spanning the gap. The CDR3 runs 13 residues. CDR1 is SGHVS and CDR2 is FQNEAQ in the germline V gene. For the CDR3, the DNA is TGTGCCAGCAGCTTATCAGGGAACACTGAAGCTTTCTTT. Translation: CASSLSGNTEAFF.

The chain has TRBV4-1 and TRBJ1-5; 7 bases agree with TRBD1. The germline V gene encodes CDR1 MGHRA and CDR2 YSYEKL. The CDR3 length is 13 residues. V shed 3 bases and J 6 bases; nucleotides not matched to a gene: 2. The CDR3 coding sequence is TGCGCCAGCAGCCAGAACAGGGGTCAGCCCCAGCATTTT. Amino acids: CASSQNRGQPQHF.

The table lists this clone with a few counts. The chain combines TRBV7-2 with TRBJ1-2; maybe TRBD1 (6 bases). V was cut by 5 bases and J by 7 bases, with 17 bases left in between. The germline CDR1 and CDR2 sequences are SGHTA and FQGNSA. CDR3 length equals 14 residues. CDR3 in DNA: TGTGCCAGCAGCCGTGACAGGATAAGAGGTGGCTACACCTTC. Its protein is CASSRDRIRGGYTF.

The V call is TRBV27, the J call TRBJ1-6; D is ambiguous. Trimming cost V 6 bases and J 6 bases, with 15 bases left between them. CDR3 length equals 15 residues. The V gene's germline CDR1 is MNHEY and CDR2 SMNVEV (reference sequence). The CDR3 DNA is TGTGCCAGCAGGCCCACTAGTCCCACTAATTCACCCCTCCACTTT. Its translation is CASRPTSPTNSPLHF.

The chain employs TRBV30 and TRBJ1-1; no firm D call. This CDR3 spans 12 amino acids. With 0 bases removed from V and 7 bases from J, the gap between germline ends came to 9 bases. CDR1 and CDR2 (germline): GTSNPN, SVGIG (reference sequence). The CDR3 nucleotides read TGTGCCTGGAGTGTCCGCGGATATGAAGCTTTCTTT. Translated, it gives CAWSVRGYEAFF.

The V and J genes are TRBV7-8 and TRBJ2-1; no definite D call. This CDR3 spans 17 amino acids. Germline values: CDR1 SGHVS, CDR2 FQNEAQ. Trimming shortened V by 2 bases and J by 6 bases, and 20 bases separated the two germline ends. CDR3 DNA: TGTGCCAGCAGCTTACGTCCAGCGAGACGTCTCGTCAATGAGCAGTTCTTC. Its protein is CASSLRPARRLVNEQFF. The full variable domain, in which reference TRBV7-8 and TRBJ2-1 provide the parts outside the CDR3, is GAGVSQSPRYKVAKRGQDVALRCDPISGHVSLFWYQQALGQGPEFLTYFQNEAQLDKSGLPSDRFFAERPEGSVSTLKIQRTQQEDSAVYLCASSLRPARRLVNEQFFGPGTRLTVL.

J is TRBJ2-7 and V is TRBV7-9, with D possibly TRBD2 on 5 matching bases. Trimming took off 7 bases at V and 2 bases at J, with 15 bases between the two ends. The CDR3 has 14 amino acids. Germline V gives CDR1 SEHNR, CDR2 FQNEAQ (reference sequence). The CDR3 here is CASTRERGAYEQYF. CDR3 sequence (DNA): TGTGCCAGCACTCGGGAACGAGGAGCCTACGAGCAGTACTTC.

V and J are TRBV20-1 and TRBJ2-1; D is unclear. V was pared by 3 bases and J by 9 bases, with 9 bases between. The CDR3 sequence is 11 residues long. Germline V gives CDR1 DFQATT, CDR2 SNEGSKA (reference sequence). The CDR3 nucleotides are TGCAGTGCTAGCCGGGTGGCTGAGCAGTTCTTC. The encoded protein is CSASRVAEQFF.

This clone has a single count. This chain connects TRBV29-1 to TRBJ1-2, with 7 bases aligning to TRBD1. After removal of 6 bases from V and 2 bases from J, the junction contained 6 bases not matched to a gene. This CDR3 is built from 13 residues. The germline V gene encodes CDR1 SQVTM and CDR2 ANQGSEA. For the CDR3, the DNA is TGCAGCGTCAGGACAGGATACAACTATGGCTACACCTTC. Its translation is CSVRTGYNYGYTF.

The V and J genes are TRBV7-2 and TRBJ2-1, with 7 positions matching TRBD1. Per the germline V gene, CDR1 is SGHTA and CDR2 is FQGNSA. The CDR3 contains 15 residues. The V gene end was trimmed by 6 bases and the J gene end by 5 bases; junction bases not matched to a gene: 10. The CDR3 loop is CASSFRRQGNNEQFF. CDR3 nucleotide sequence: TGTGCCAGCAGTTTTCGCAGACAGGGAAACAATGAGCAGTTCTTC.

This clone was detected a few times. J is TRBJ1-1 and V is TRBV7-3; maybe TRBD1 (6 bases). With 1 base removed from V and 3 bases from J, the gap between germline ends came to 27 bases. CDR3 size: 20 residues. Germline V lookup: CDR1 SGHTA, CDR2 FQGTGA. The CDR3 DNA reads TGTGCCAGCAGCTTAAACGCAAATGTGGGGGGGCGAGAGGGGGACACTGAAGCTTTCTTT. Protein: CASSLNANVGGREGDTEAFF.

The CDR3 bases are TGTGCCAGCAGGAGGACAGGGTCAGCACAAGAGACCCAGTACTTC. It yields the protein CASRRTGSAQETQYF. The genes are TRBV6-6 and TRBJ2-5; 8 bases match TRBD1. Trimming took 6 bases from V and 2 from J; bases not matched to a gene: 8. The germline V gene encodes CDR1 MNHNY and CDR2 SVGAGI (reference sequence). The CDR3 extends over 15 amino acids.

This clone appeared a few times. The rearrangement joins TRBV10-3 to TRBJ1-1, with D possibly being TRBD1 (6 bases). The CDR3 totals 16 residues. Trimming took off 5 bases at V and 3 bases at J, with 19 bases between the two ends. CDR1 is ENHRY, CDR2 SYGVKD, per germline. The CDR3 DNA reads as TGTGCCATCAGTCGGGAGGGGGATCCCTTATACACTGAAGCTTTCTTT. Its protein is CAISREGDPLYTEAFF.